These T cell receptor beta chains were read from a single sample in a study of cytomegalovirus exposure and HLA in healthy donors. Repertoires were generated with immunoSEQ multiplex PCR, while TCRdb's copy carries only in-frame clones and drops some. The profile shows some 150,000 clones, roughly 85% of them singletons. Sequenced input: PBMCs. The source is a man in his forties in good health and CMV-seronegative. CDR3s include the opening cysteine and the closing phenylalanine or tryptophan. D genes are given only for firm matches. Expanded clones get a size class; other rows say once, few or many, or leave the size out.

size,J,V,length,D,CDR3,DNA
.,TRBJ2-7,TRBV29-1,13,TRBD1,CSVETGQVYEQYF,TGCAGCGTTGAGACGGGACAGGTCTACGAGCAGTACTTC
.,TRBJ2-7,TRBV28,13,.,CASRSGAIYEQYF,TGTGCCAGCAGATCAGGGGCGATCTACGAGCAGTACTTC
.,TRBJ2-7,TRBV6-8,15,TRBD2,CARRGSAGVLGEQYF,TGTGCCAGGAGAGGGTCAGCGGGAGTACTAGGTGAGCAGTACTTC
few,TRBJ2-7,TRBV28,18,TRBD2,CASRPTSLRTSGSYEQYF,TGTGCCAGCAGGCCCACCAGTCTTAGGACTAGCGGGAGCTACGAGCAGTACTTC
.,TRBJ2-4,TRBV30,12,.,CAWRENGGIQYF,TGTGCCTGGAGGGAGAACGGGGGCATTCAGTACTTC
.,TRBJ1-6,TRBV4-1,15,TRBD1,CASSRQGAENSPLHF,TGCGCCAGCAGCCGACAGGGGGCAGAGAATTCACCCCTCCACTTT
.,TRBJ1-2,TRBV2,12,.,CASRGGSAGYTF,TGTGCCAGCAGGGGGGGGTCCGCTGGCTACACCTTC
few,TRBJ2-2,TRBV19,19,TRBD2,CASSPLGLAGGPNTGELFF,TGTGCCAGTAGTCCCTTGGGACTAGCGGGAGGCCCGAACACCGGGGAGCTGTTTTTT
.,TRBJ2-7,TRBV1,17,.,CTSSRTPILASSYEQYF,TGCACCAGCAGCCGTACCCCCATTTTAGCGAGCTCCTACGAGCAGTACTTC
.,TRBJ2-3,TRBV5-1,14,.,CASRDREWADTQYF,TGCGCCAGCAGAGACCGGGAGTGGGCAGATACACAGTATTTT
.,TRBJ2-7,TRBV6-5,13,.,CASSYGPAGPQYF,TGTGCCAGCAGTTACGGACCGGCGGGGCCCCAGTACTTC
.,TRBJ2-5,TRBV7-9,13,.,CASGGGREETQYF,TGTGCCAGCGGAGGCGGCCGGGAAGAGACCCAGTACTTC
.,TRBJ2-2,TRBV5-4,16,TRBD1,CASSFWDRVVTGELFF,TGTGCCAGCAGCTTTTGGGACAGGGTCGTGACCGGGGAGCTGTTTTTT
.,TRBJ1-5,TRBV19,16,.,CASSIKRPRGDQPQHF,TGTGCCAGTAGTATTAAACGGCCCCGGGGGGATCAGCCCCAGCATTTT
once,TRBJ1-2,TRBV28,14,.,CASRIGQPNYGYTF,TGTGCCAGCAGGATTGGACAGCCTAACTATGGCTACACCTTC
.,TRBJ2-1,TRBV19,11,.,CASTRRNEQFF,TGTGCCAGTACAAGGAGGAATGAGCAGTTCTTC
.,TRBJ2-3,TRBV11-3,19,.,CASSLGVGGFAPSTDTQYF,TGTGCCAGCAGCTTAGGCGTAGGAGGCTTCGCCCCTAGCACAGATACGCAGTATTTT
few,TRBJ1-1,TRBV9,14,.,CASSLGHGNTEAFF,TGTGCCAGCAGCTTGGGACACGGGAACACTGAAGCTTTCTTT
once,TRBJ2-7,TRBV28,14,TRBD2,CASSSAGGPYEQYF,TGTGCCAGCAGTTCGGCGGGAGGGCCGTACGAGCAGTACTTC
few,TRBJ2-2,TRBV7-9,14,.,CASIPSRNTGELFF,TGTGCCAGCATCCCCTCTAGGAACACCGGGGAGCTGTTTTTT
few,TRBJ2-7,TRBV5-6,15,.,CASSRLGGLSYEQYF,TGTGCCAGCAGCCGCCTGGGCGGGTTATCCTACGAGCAGTACTTC